Shown below are 27 T cell receptor beta chains from a single sample sequenced in a study of blood T cell repertoires in COVID-19. Using immunoSEQ multiplex PCR, the repertoire was profiled, and TCRdb retains in-frame clones only, with some absent. The sample consists of some 200,000 clones, around nine tenths of them appearing once. The sequencing sample was made of peripheral blood. The receptors come from a man in his forties with active or convalescent COVID-19.

This sequence joins TRBV5-6 and TRBJ2-1, with D possibly TRBD1 on 6 matching bases. The CDR3 has 13 amino acids. V was clipped by 0 bases and J by 6 bases, with 7 bases between them. Germline CDR1 SGHDT, CDR2 YYEEEE. CDR3 sequence reads: CASSLVQGNEQFF. The DNA for the CDR3 is TGTGCCAGCAGCTTGGTACAGGGCAATGAGCAGTTCTTC.

The chain recombines TRBV20-1 with TRBJ1-4, with TRBD1 as a possible D gene (6 bases). CDR1 is DFQATT and CDR2 is SNEGSKA in the germline V gene (reference sequence). The CDR3 loop spans 14 amino acids. V shed 3 bases and J shed 8 bases, with 16 bases lying between them. This chain's CDR3 is CSASQGKGIEKLFF. The CDR3 DNA reads as TGCAGTGCTAGTCAGGGGAAGGGAATAGAAAAACTGTTTTTT.

The V gene is TRBV3-1 (or the pseudogene TRBV3-2), the J gene TRBJ2-2, with TRBD2 matching over 16 bases. The CDR3 contains 18 residues. The germline gives CDR1 LGHDT, CDR2 YNNKEL (reference sequence). The trim removed 4 bases at V and 6 bases at J, leaving 8 bases unmatched. The CDR3 sequence is CASSRGLAGGRVAGELFF. The CDR3 nucleotides are TGTGCCAGCAGCCGGGGACTAGCGGGGGGGCGAGTGGCCGGGGAGCTGTTTTTT.

The chain joins TRBV2 to TRBJ2-1; 12 bases are a match to TRBD2. The CDR3 contains 15 residues. Germline-derived CDR1 and CDR2 are SNHLY and FYNNEI. Trimming cost V 5 bases and J 10 bases; bases outside gene matches: 9. Here the CDR3 DNA reads TGTGCCAGCAGTCCTAGCGGGGGGGCCTTTAGAGAGCAGTTCTTC. Protein sequence: CASSPSGGAFREQFF.

The rearrangement links TRBV9 to TRBJ2-7; 9 nucleotides align to TRBD1. The germline V gene encodes CDR1 SGDLS and CDR2 YYNGEE. CDR3 length: 16 amino acids. Losses at the gene ends were 3 bases for V and 6 bases for J; bases not matched to a gene: 13. CDR3 DNA sequence: TGTGCCAGCAGCGCTAGAGACGGGACAGGGATCGGCGAGCAGTACTTC. It specifies CASSARDGTGIGEQYF.

J is TRBJ1-1 and V is TRBV6-5; 8 bases are shared with TRBD1. The V and J ends lost 7 bases and 1 base, in that order; junction bases with no gene match: 5. Per the germline V gene, CDR1 is MNHEY and CDR2 is SVGAGI. The CDR3 is 14 amino acids. The CDR3 DNA sequence: TGTGCCAGCACCCCTGGACAGGGGAACACTGAAGCTTTCTTT. This translates into CASTPGQGNTEAFF.

The CDR3 sequence: CASSRGQNTDTQYF. CDR3 DNA sequence: TGTGCCAGTAGTAGGGGACAGAACACAGATACGCAGTATTTT. The rearrangement uses TRBV19 and TRBJ2-3; 7 bases fit TRBD1. The CDR3 runs 14 residues. The junction had 3 bases not matched to a gene; V was cut back by 4 bases and J by 2 bases. CDR1 and CDR2 from the germline V gene are LNHDA and SQIVND (reference sequence).

In the case of this clone: This CDR3 is also generated by other DNA sequences in the sample. The gene calls are TRBV3-1 (or the pseudogene TRBV3-2) and TRBJ1-5, with D perhaps matching TRBD1 (5 bases). V was pared by 3 bases and J by 7 bases, with 10 bases between. The germline V gene has CDR1 LGHDT and CDR2 YNNKEL (reference sequence). The CDR3 runs 13 residues. The CDR3 DNA reads as TGTGCCAGCAGCCACCAGGGTTACCAGCCCCAGCATTTT. This encodes CASSHQGYQPQHF.

The chain employs TRBV18 and TRBJ2-1; D perhaps matches TRBD1 (6 bases). V shed 5 bases and J shed 1 base, with 9 bases lying between them. The CDR3 is made up of 14 amino acids. CDR1 KGHSH and CDR2 LQKENI come from the germline V gene. The CDR3 is CASSIQGSYNEQFF. CDR3 DNA: TGTGCCAGCTCAATACAGGGTTCCTACAATGAGCAGTTCTTC.

This clone appeared a single time. The chain's CDR3 is CASSSPDSFNTGELFF. The CDR3 coding sequence is TGTGCCAGCAGCTCCCCCGACAGTTTTAACACCGGGGAGCTGTTTTTT. The chain is built from TRBV11-2 and TRBJ2-2; weak D call: TRBD1 (5 bases). Trimming stripped 4 bases from V and 2 bases from J, with 14 bases between. Germline assignment: CDR1 SGHAT and CDR2 FQNNGV. The CDR3 runs to 16 residues.

The gene calls are TRBV5-4 and TRBJ2-7, with a possible D match to TRBD1 (6 bases). The CDR3 runs 15 residues. The V end was cut by 5 bases, the J end by 2 bases, with 17 bases between. The germline CDR1 and CDR2 sequences are SGHNT and YYREEE (reference sequence). CDR3 sequence: CASRSGRQETYEQYF. Written as DNA, the CDR3 is TGTGCCAGCAGATCGGGGAGACAGGAGACCTACGAGCAGTACTTC.

V is TRBV19 and J is TRBJ2-2; maybe TRBD1 (5 bases). The V gene's germline CDR1 is LNHDA and CDR2 SQIVND (reference sequence). V was cut by 6 bases and J by 6 bases, with 17 bases left in between. The CDR3 is 15 amino acids. The CDR3 DNA reads as TGTGCCAGTAGACTCGGGCCCGCAGGGTCCGGGGAGCTGTTTTTT. Amino acid sequence: CASRLGPAGSGELFF.

The chain links TRBV7-2 to TRBJ2-3; D not resolved. CDR1 and CDR2 (germline): SGHTA, FQGNSA. The CDR3 is made up of 14 amino acids. Trimming shortened V by 4 bases and J by 6 bases, and 14 bases separated the two germline ends. The CDR3 region has the DNA TGTGCCAGCAGCTCGGTTCTCCTGGTGGATACGCAGTATTTT. Protein sequence: CASSSVLLVDTQYF.

The CDR3 DNA is TGTGCCAGCAGTTCCTATAGCTCCTACGAGCAGTACTTC. It codes for CASSSYSSYEQYF. This chain connects TRBV27 to TRBJ2-7; D uncertain. The germline gives CDR1 MNHEY, CDR2 SMNVEV (reference sequence). The ends were cut back, 4 bases at V and 0 bases at J, with 7 bases in the middle. The CDR3 is made up of 13 amino acids.

This chain joins TRBV6-5 and TRBJ1-1; D is undetermined. CDR3 length: 14 residues. Germline values: CDR1 MNHEY, CDR2 SVGAGI. With 8 bases removed from V and 1 base from J, the gap between germline ends came to 14 bases. CDR3 DNA sequence: TGTGCCAGCGGGCTCACGCAGTCGAACACTGAAGCTTTCTTT. The encoded protein is CASGLTQSNTEAFF.

The chain combines TRBV21-1 with TRBJ2-3; the table's D call of TRBD2 was not tested on the DNA. TRBV21-1 is reported as a pseudogene. The CDR3 has 16 residues. CDR3 residues: CASSKGAGGAVDTQYF. In nucleotides, the CDR3 is TGTGCCAGCAGCAAAGGGGCGGGGGGGGCCGTAGATACGCAGTATTTT.

The chain has TRBV4-3 and TRBJ2-2, with 8 bases matching TRBD2. CDR1 LGHNA and CDR2 YSLEER come from the germline V gene. V trimming: 2 bases; J trimming: 4 bases; junction bases outside the gene matches: 9. This CDR3 is built from 17 residues. The CDR3 loop reads CASSQRPGGGVTGELFF. The CDR3 region has the DNA TGCGCCAGCAGCCAACGTCCCGGGGGGGGCGTCACCGGGGAGCTGTTTTTT.

This chain uses TRBV10-2 with TRBJ2-2; D is unresolved. Trimming stripped 5 bases from V and 3 bases from J, with 13 bases between. CDR3 size: 15 residues. Germline loops: CDR1 WSHSY, CDR2 SAAADI. In nucleotides, the CDR3 is TGCGCCAGCAGTCCCGTGACACTCTACACCGGGGAGCTGTTTTTT. It specifies CASSPVTLYTGELFF.

The chain combines TRBV3-1 (or the pseudogene TRBV3-2) with TRBJ1-1; maybe TRBD1 (5 bases). Germline loops: CDR1 LGHDT, CDR2 YNNKEL (reference sequence). Trimming removed 1 base from V and 4 bases from J, with 10 bases in between. The CDR3 runs 14 residues. This CDR3 reads CASSQVGGGTEAFF. CDR3 DNA: TGTGCCAGCAGCCAAGTCGGGGGAGGCACTGAAGCTTTCTTT.

This clone was observed a few times. This chain uses TRBV9 with TRBJ2-1; 8 bases align to TRBD2. From germline, CDR1 is SGDLS and CDR2 YYNGEE. Trimming removed 4 bases from V and 0 bases from J; junction bases left unmatched: 6. The CDR3 contains 16 residues. CDR3 in amino acids: CASSLVSGGSYNEQFF. The CDR3 DNA reads as TGTGCCAGCAGCTTAGTAAGCGGGGGCTCCTACAATGAGCAGTTCTTC.

About this clone: Other DNA variants within this sample encode the same CDR3. The rearrangement joins TRBV12-3 or TRBV12-4 to TRBJ1-5; D uncertain. The V end was cut by 3 bases, the J end by 3 bases, with 6 bases between. The CDR3 spans 13 residues. The CDR3 here is CASSLRDNQPQHF. The CDR3, as DNA: TGTGCCAGCAGTTTGCGGGACAATCAGCCCCAGCATTTT.

The chain links TRBV18 to TRBJ1-2; no definite D call. The CDR3 is 15 residues long. The germline CDR1 and CDR2 sequences are KGHSH and LQKENI. V gave up 2 bases and J gave up 0 bases, with 10 bases separating them. The DNA for the CDR3 is TGTGCCAGCTCACCAAGCAACCTAGCTAACTATGGCTACACCTTC. Translated: CASSPSNLANYGYTF.

The chain uses TRBV9 and TRBJ1-2; 7 bases are shared with TRBD1. From germline, CDR1 is SGDLS and CDR2 YYNGEE. The length of the CDR3 is 16 residues. V trimming: 4 bases; J trimming: 6 bases; junction bases outside the gene matches: 15. The CDR3: CASSFNPSGTVHGYTF. CDR3 nucleotide sequence: TGTGCCAGCAGCTTCAACCCCTCCGGGACAGTCCATGGCTACACCTTC.

This clone was counted once. The chain joins TRBV27 to TRBJ2-1; 7 bases match TRBD1. Germline V gives CDR1 MNHEY, CDR2 SMNVEV (reference sequence). The CDR3 totals 15 residues. V trimming: 5 bases; J trimming: 0 bases; junction bases outside the gene matches: 4. Here the CDR3 DNA reads TGTGCCAGCAGTCGGGACAGCTCCTCCTACAATGAGCAGTTCTTC. Translation: CASSRDSSSYNEQFF.

The V gene is TRBV6-5, the J gene TRBJ2-3; 10 bases are a match to TRBD1. V dropped 9 bases and J dropped 8; count of bases not matched to a gene: 8. CDR1 MNHEY and CDR2 SVGAGI come from the germline V gene. The CDR3 consists of 13 residues. The CDR3 coding sequence is TGTGCCAGTAACGGACAGGGGGAGGTTACGCAGTATTTT. This codes for CASNGQGEVTQYF.

The genes are TRBV29-1 and TRBJ1-2; no reliable D call. Trimming took 1 base from V and 8 from J, leaving 11 bases between them. CDR1 and CDR2 from the germline V gene are SQVTM and ANQGSEA. CDR3 length equals 12 residues. The CDR3 loop is CSVEGAVKGYTF. The CDR3 region has the DNA TGCAGCGTTGAAGGGGCCGTAAAGGGCTACACCTTC.

The chain carries TRBV3-1 (or the pseudogene TRBV3-2) and TRBJ1-6, with 8 bases identical to TRBD1. The CDR3 sequence is 16 residues long. The V segment lost 2 bases and the J segment 9 bases; nucleotides outside the gene matches: 9. CDR1 LGHDT and CDR2 YNNKEL come from the germline V gene (reference sequence). CDR3 in DNA: TGTGCCAGCAGCCAAAACCCCAGGGGGCGCGGTTCACCCCTCCACTTT. This sequence encodes CASSQNPRGRGSPLHF.